These 30 T cell receptor beta chains were sequenced from one sample in a study of TIL therapy for anti-PD-1-resistant metastatic lung cancer. Time point specified: pre-treatment sample, taken before nivolumab and TIL therapy. The libraries were made with immunoSEQ v3. Profiled with immunoSEQ multiplex PCR; TCRdb holds only in-frame clones, not every one. The profile shows about 46,000 clones, approximately 86% of them singletons. The sample here was blood, taken at baseline. The receptors come from a person aged 25-79 years with non-small cell lung cancer.

The chain carries TRBV7-9 and TRBJ2-7, with D possibly being TRBD2 (6 bases). Germline assignment: CDR1 SEHNR and CDR2 FQNEAQ (reference sequence). Between the trimmed V and J ends, which lost 3 bases and 0 bases, there was a span of 12 bases. CDR3 length: 15 amino acids. The CDR3 DNA reads as TGTGCCAGCAGCTTGGCGGGGCCCAACTCCTACGAGCAGTACTTC. This sequence encodes CASSLAGPNSYEQYF.

The chain has TRBV4-3 and TRBJ1-2; no clear D gene. Trimming cost V 0 bases and J 1 base, with 6 bases left between them. Looked up from germline, CDR1 is LGHNA and CDR2 is YSLEER. The CDR3 consists of 14 residues. DNA of the CDR3: TGCGCCAGCAGCCAAGAGGCCAATAACTATGGCTACACCTTC. Translated: CASSQEANNYGYTF.

There are a few counts of this clone. The J gene is TRBJ1-1, the V gene TRBV25-1; 9 bases map to TRBD1. There are 15 residues in the CDR3. Per the germline V gene, CDR1 is MGHDK and CDR2 is SYGVNS. The trim removed 4 bases at V and 3 bases at J, leaving 6 bases unmatched. DNA for the CDR3: TGTGCCAGCAGTGCGAGCGACAGGGGGTACACTGAAGCTTTCTTT. It yields the protein CASSASDRGYTEAFF.

The chain employs TRBV2 and TRBJ1-2; 8 bases fit TRBD1. The V segment lost 5 bases and the J segment 8 bases; nucleotides outside the gene matches: 7. The CDR3 length is 13 residues. Germline-derived CDR1 and CDR2 are SNHLY and FYNNEI. The CDR3 bases are TGTGCCAGCAGTTCGGACAGGGTGGGAGGCTACACCTTC. Translated, it gives CASSSDRVGGYTF. Combining the CDR3 with reference TRBV2 and TRBJ1-2 gives the whole variable domain EPEVTQTPSHQVTQMGQEVILRCVPISNHLYFYWYRQILGQKVEFLVSFYNNEISEKSEIFDDQFSVERPDGSNFTLKIRSTKLEDSAMYFCASSSDRVGGYTFGSGTRLTVV.

The chain combines TRBV4-3 with TRBJ1-1, with D unresolved. The CDR3 consists of 15 residues. The V and J ends lost 3 bases and 4 bases respectively, with 15 bases between them. Germline lookup yields CDR1 LGHNA and CDR2 YSLEER. CDR3 sequence: CASSHVSGRATEAFF. Here the CDR3 DNA reads TGCGCCAGCAGCCACGTTTCGGGGAGGGCCACTGAAGCTTTCTTT.

The chain recombines TRBV7-2 with TRBJ2-3; 7 nucleotides align to TRBD1. This CDR3 is built from 15 residues. Germline values: CDR1 SGHTA, CDR2 FQGNSA. The J segment lost 1 base and the V segment lost 5 bases, leaving 6 bases of the junction unmatched. CDR3 region: CASSHTGVGTDTQYF. The DNA of the CDR3 is TGTGCCAGCAGCCACACAGGGGTTGGCACAGATACGCAGTATTTT. Drawing the rest from reference TRBV7-2 and TRBJ2-3, the complete variable domain is GAGVSQSPSNKVTEKGKDVELRCDPISGHTALYWYRQSLGQGLEFLIYFQGNSAPDKSGLPSDRFSAERTGGSVSTLTIQRTQQEDSAVYLCASSHTGVGTDTQYFGPGTRLTVL.

The rearrangement uses TRBV6-5 and TRBJ2-1, with D perhaps TRBD2 (5 bases). V lost 2 bases and J 11 bases, leaving 10 bases between the germline ends. Germline CDR1 is MNHEY and CDR2 is SVGAGI. The CDR3 length is 12 residues. CDR3 amino acids: CASSYLDGKQFF. The CDR3 DNA follows: TGTGCCAGCAGTTACCTGGACGGGAAGCAGTTCTTC.

The V and J genes are TRBV7-2 and TRBJ1-2; a weak D match, TRBD1 (5 bases). The germline CDR1 and CDR2 sequences are SGHTA and FQGNSA. This CDR3 has 16 residues. V lost 5 bases and J lost 0, with 16 bases in between. The CDR3 DNA reads as TGTGCCAGCAGCACCTCACAGGTCTTAGCTAACTATGGCTACACCTTC. Translating gives CASSTSQVLANYGYTF.

This chain joins TRBV28 and TRBJ2-7; 7 bases map to TRBD1. CDR1 is MDHEN and CDR2 is SYDVKM in the germline V gene. The CDR3 consists of 15 residues. V lost 6 bases to trimming and J lost 5 bases; unmatched junction nucleotides: 13. The CDR3 DNA reads as TGTGCCAGCAGCCAACAAGACAGGGCTCGGGACGAGCAGTACTTC. Protein product: CASSQQDRARDEQYF.

The gene calls are TRBV30 and TRBJ1-1; a weak D match, TRBD1 (5 bases). Germline values: CDR1 GTSNPN, CDR2 SVGIG (reference sequence). Trimming removed 0 bases from V and 2 bases from J, with 10 bases in between. The CDR3 runs 14 residues. The CDR3 DNA reads TGTGCCTGGAGTGTCGGGACGGCTAACACTGAAGCTTTCTTT. It yields the protein CAWSVGTANTEAFF.

This clone is a singleton in its sample. The V call is TRBV28, the J call TRBJ2-5; D may be TRBD1 (5 bases). Per germline, CDR1 MDHEN and CDR2 SYDVKM. Trimming stripped 1 base from V and 2 bases from J, with 11 bases between. The CDR3 is made up of 15 amino acids. DNA for the CDR3: TGTGCCAGCAGTTTATCCGGGCAGGGACAAGAGACCCAGTACTTC. As protein: CASSLSGQGQETQYF.

This rearrangement joins TRBV7-9 to TRBJ2-3; 9 bases match TRBD2. The CDR3 runs 14 residues. V shed 3 bases, J shed 4 bases, and the junction held 2 bases outside the gene matches. Per germline, CDR1 SEHNR and CDR2 FQNEAQ (reference sequence). The CDR3 reads CASSLTSGADTQYF. The DNA of the CDR3 is TGTGCCAGCAGCTTGACTAGCGGCGCAGATACGCAGTATTTT.

The table lists this clone with a few counts. CDR3 sequence: CASRSGPGTEAFF. CDR3 bases: TGTGCCAGCAGAAGCGGACCGGGCACTGAAGCTTTCTTT. This chain links TRBV28 with TRBJ1-1; D uncertain. Trimming removed 6 bases at V and 4 bases at J, with 12 bases between. The CDR3 is made up of 13 amino acids. Per the germline V gene, CDR1 is MDHEN and CDR2 is SYDVKM.

V gene TRBV6-6 combines with J gene TRBJ2-1; possibly TRBD2 for D (6 bases). CDR3 size: 15 residues. Trimming took off 6 bases at V and 0 bases at J, with 12 bases between the two ends. Germline values: CDR1 MNHNY, CDR2 SVGAGI (reference sequence). The CDR3 protein is CASSPRGSSYNEQFF. For the CDR3, the DNA is TGTGCCAGCAGCCCCCGGGGGAGCTCCTACAATGAGCAGTTCTTC.

In its sample, this clone was seen a few times. The chain uses TRBV11-2 and TRBJ1-1; D is perhaps TRBD1 (5 bases). With 4 bases removed from V and 7 bases from J, the gap between germline ends came to 7 bases. CDR3 size: 11 residues. Germline V gives CDR1 SGHAT, CDR2 FQNNGV. This CDR3 is CASSSGLEAFF. CDR3 nucleotides: TGTGCCAGCAGCTCGGGACTTGAAGCTTTCTTT.

The gene calls are TRBV12-3 or TRBV12-4 and TRBJ2-5, with D possibly matching TRBD2 (6 bases). V lost 3 bases and J lost 5, with 7 bases in between. This CDR3 has 12 residues. The CDR3 here is CASSFRGETQYF. CDR3 DNA sequence: TGTGCCAGCAGTTTTCGGGGGGAGACCCAGTACTTC.

CDR3 coding DNA: TGTGCCAGCAGCTTGGACGCGGGAGCGCAGTACTTC. It translates to CASSLDAGAQYF. The chain recombines TRBV6-5 with TRBJ2-7; 7 bases map to TRBD2. The junction had 8 bases not matched to a gene; V was cut back by 6 bases and J by 9 bases. The germline gives CDR1 MNHEY, CDR2 SVGAGI. CDR3 length equals 12 residues.

This clone was seen just once. The chain employs TRBV6-6 and TRBJ1-4; a possible D gene is TRBD1 (5 bases). The CDR3 spans 15 residues. Germline V gene sequence: CDR1 MNHNY, CDR2 SVGAGI (reference sequence). The V and J ends lost 0 bases and 7 bases respectively, with 12 bases between them. The CDR3 sequence: CASSYSPGGGEKLFF. CDR3 in DNA: TGTGCCAGCAGTTACTCCCCGGGGGGAGGTGAAAAACTGTTTTTT.

The chain combines TRBV18 with TRBJ2-2; 8 nucleotides line up with TRBD1. The CDR3 is 15 residues long. V shed 4 bases, J shed 4 bases, and the junction held 5 bases outside the gene matches. Looked up from germline, CDR1 is KGHSH and CDR2 is LQKENI. The CDR3 nucleotides are TGTGCCAGCTCACGCGACAGGGGACCCACCGGGGAGCTGTTTTTT. Translated, it gives CASSRDRGPTGELFF.

This chain joins TRBV7-2 and TRBJ1-1, with D possibly matching TRBD1 (5 bases). Deletions cut 5 bases from V and 2 bases from J, with 12 bases between. The CDR3 covers 14 residues. Germline values: CDR1 SGHTA, CDR2 FQGNSA. Written as DNA, the CDR3 is TGTGCCAGCAGCGTCTCAGGGCAAAACACTGAAGCTTTCTTT. This translates into CASSVSGQNTEAFF.

The V and J genes are TRBV3-1 (or the pseudogene TRBV3-2) and TRBJ2-1; D gene ambiguous. This CDR3 has 14 amino acids. Germline V lookup: CDR1 LGHDT, CDR2 YNNKEL (reference sequence). Trimming left V 0 bases short and J 4 bases short, with 7 bases between. CDR3 protein: CASSQEWGYNEQFF. DNA for the CDR3: TGTGCCAGCAGCCAAGAGTGGGGATACAATGAGCAGTTCTTC.

The chain joins TRBV6-2 or TRBV6-3 to TRBJ2-1; 12 nucleotides align to TRBD2. Trimming removed 6 bases from V and 4 bases from J; junction bases left unmatched: 19. The length of the CDR3 is 20 residues. Germline CDR1 reads MNHEY; CDR2 reads SVGEGT. The CDR3 here is CASSPRPGTSGPGWYNEQFF. CDR3 in DNA: TGTGCCAGCAGCCCACGACCCGGGACTAGCGGGCCTGGATGGTACAATGAGCAGTTCTTC.

V is TRBV5-1 and J is TRBJ1-6; D perhaps matches TRBD1 (5 bases). The CDR3 runs to 16 residues. Per the germline V gene, CDR1 is SGHRS and CDR2 is YFSETQ. V was clipped by 2 bases and J by 0 bases, with 9 bases between them. In DNA form, the CDR3 reads TGCGCCAGCAGCTTTGACAGCGTCTCCTATAATTCACCCCTCCACTTT. Protein: CASSFDSVSYNSPLHF.

This rearrangement joins TRBV10-2 to TRBJ1-2, with unresolved D. The CDR3 length is 13 residues. V was pared by 2 bases and J by 0 bases, with 4 bases between. In germline, CDR1 is WSHSY, CDR2 SAAADI. Here the CDR3 DNA reads TGCGCCAGCAGTGAGACAGCTAACTATGGCTACACCTTC. Translating it yields CASSETANYGYTF.

The chain couples TRBV27 to TRBJ1-1; D remains unclear. This CDR3 comprises 15 residues. Between the trimmed V and J ends, which lost 1 base and 5 bases, there was a span of 14 bases. Germline CDR1 MNHEY, CDR2 SMNVEV (reference sequence). The CDR3 DNA is TGTGCCAGCAGTTTATTCCCGGGGAGCCCGACTGAAGCTTTCTTT. Protein sequence: CASSLFPGSPTEAFF.

This clone was observed once. V and J are TRBV7-2 and TRBJ2-2; D unclear. The CDR3 is made up of 13 amino acids. Germline V gene lookup returns CDR1 SGHTA and CDR2 FQGNSA. V lost 4 bases to trimming and J lost 2 bases, with 5 bases between them. The CDR3 protein is CASSSTNTGELFF. CDR3 DNA: TGTGCCAGCAGCTCGACCAACACCGGGGAGCTGTTTTTT.

The chain has TRBV27 and TRBJ1-6, with no clear D. CDR3 length: 14 residues. Germline V gene data show CDR1 as MNHEY and CDR2 as SMNVEV (reference sequence). V was cut by 2 bases and J by 8 bases, with 10 bases left in between. In DNA form, the CDR3 reads TGTGCCAGCAGTTTAAACTGGGCAGATTCACCCCTCCACTTT. Its protein is CASSLNWADSPLHF.

This chain joins TRBV5-6 and TRBJ1-2; no firm D call. The CDR3 has 15 amino acids. V was shortened by 4 bases and J by 4 bases, with 17 bases between the two germline ends. Germline V gene sequence: CDR1 SGHDT, CDR2 YYEEEE. In DNA form, the CDR3 reads TGTGCCAGCAGCCTGGGAAGGGTAGGGAGCTATGGCTACACCTTC. Protein: CASSLGRVGSYGYTF.

V gene TRBV6-5 combines with J gene TRBJ2-7; 7 nucleotides line up with TRBD1. V was clipped by 0 bases and J by 2 bases; unmatched bases: 4. Per the germline V gene, CDR1 is MNHEY and CDR2 is SVGAGI. The CDR3 is 15 residues long. The CDR3 here is CASSYSLGQPYEQYF. CDR3 DNA: TGTGCCAGCAGTTACTCCCTGGGACAGCCCTACGAGCAGTACTTC.

V gene TRBV28 combines with J gene TRBJ1-5, with a possible D match to TRBD1 (6 bases). V shed 3 bases and J shed 4 bases, with 10 bases lying between them. Looked up from germline, CDR1 is MDHEN and CDR2 is SYDVKM. This CDR3 is built from 14 residues. The chain's CDR3 is CASSFGQLNQPQHF. CDR3 in DNA: TGTGCCAGCAGTTTCGGACAGCTAAATCAGCCCCAGCATTTT. Full variable domain (outside the CDR3, taken from reference TRBV28 and TRBJ1-5): DVKVTQSSRYLVKRTGEKVFLECVQDMDHENMFWYRQDPGLGLRLIYFSYDVKMKEKGDIPEGYSVSREKKERFSLILESASTNQTSMYLCASSFGQLNQPQHFGDGTRLSIL.